This T cell receptor (beta chain) is from a study of shared clonotypes between healthy human individuals. Note on this clone: Its antigen is as yet unknown. Other nucleotide sequences from this sample produce the same CDR3.

Naivety among CD8 cells was defined by CD45RO negativity and positive CCR7 selection, thereby excluding terminally differentiated effector memory CD45RA+ cells. V lost 3 bases, J lost 6 bases, and 4 bases lay in between. CDR1 is SEHNR and CDR2 is FQNEAQ in the germline V gene (reference sequence). The CDR3 runs to 11 residues. Study-level points and caveats: Sharing of clonotypes among donors was expected to vary with sequencing depth. Naive CD4 clonotypes overlapped across a few donors at roughly 5.1%. Memory subsets generally showed smaller estimated richness than naive subsets did.

In the sorted-subset replicate PCRs, 150 to 250 ng DNA, 25,000 to 35,000 T cell genomes, was used. Some clones are missing from TCRdb's copy, which holds only in-frame ones; the method was immunoSEQ multiplex PCR. This sample yields some 580,000 clones, of which nearly 98% are seen a single time; approximately 0.33% belongs to the top ten. The sequenced sample consisted of naive CD8+ T cells sorted from blood. This chain connects TRBV7-9 to TRBJ2-3; D not certain. The clonotype was recovered from a man under 40 in good health. CDR3 coding DNA: TGTGCCAGCAGCTTTTCTGATACGCAGTATTTT. This translates into CASSFSDTQYF. Full variable domain (remainder filled in from reference TRBV7-9 and TRBJ2-3): DTGVSQNPRHKITKRGQNVTFRCDPISEHNRLYWYRQTLGQGPEFLTYFQNEAQLEKSRLLSDRFSAERPKGSFSTLEIQRTEQGDSAMYLCASSFSDTQYFGPGTRLTVL.